This T cell receptor beta chain was obtained from a study of T cell responses to AZD1222 COVID-19 vaccine. The table came from immunoSEQ multiplex PCR; TCRdb's copy has only in-frame clones and leaves some out. Of 90,000 to 120,000 clones in the sample, about nine tenths were seen once. This clone was seen once. The antigen remains unidentified. Per germline, CDR1 SQVTM and CDR2 ANQGSEA. V was pared by 4 bases and J by 2 bases, with 8 bases between. CDR3 length: 12 amino acids. The study, taken as a whole, reports: Baseline testing showed seropositivity in only a handful of AZD1222 recipients.

The starting material was peripheral blood, obtained 28 days after the second AZD1222 dose. The receptor was isolated from an adult who received the AZD1222 COVID-19 vaccine. The chain recombines TRBV29-1 with TRBJ1-1, with unresolved D. CDR3 residues: CSVAHSNTEAFF. Here the CDR3 DNA reads TGCAGCGTTGCTCACAGTAACACTGAAGCTTTCTTT.